These T cell receptor beta chains were read from a single sample in a study of blood T cell repertoires in COVID-19. The table came from immunoSEQ multiplex PCR; TCRdb's copy has only in-frame clones and leaves some out. Of about 200,000 clones listed, around 80% were seen once; the top ten hold over 6%. The specimen was peripheral blood. These receptor sequences come from an elderly woman with COVID-19, enrolled during active disease. Both conserved end residues are part of each CDR3. The D gene is left open where the match is weak. Clone size is not always given. Where it is, it says once, few, many or a class for expanded clones.

TRBJ1-4,TRBD1,TRBV5-5,-,TGTGCCAGCAGGGGGACAGGGGCAGAAAAACTGTTTTTT,CASRGTGAEKLFF
TRBJ2-7,-,TRBV29-1,-,TGCAGCGTTGAAGAGCTGCGGTCGGGCGAGCAGTACTTC,CSVEELRSGEQYF
TRBJ1-1,TRBD1,TRBV7-3,-,TGTGCCAGCAGCTTAACAACAGGGGGAAGGTCTGAAGCTTTCTTT,CASSLTTGGRSEAFF
TRBJ2-2,TRBD1,TRBV3-1/TRBV3-2,-,TGTGCCAGCAGCCAATGGGGACCGGGACAGGGGGCGCGTAGCGGGAGTACCGGGGAGCTGTTTTTT,CASSQWGPGQGARSGSTGELFF
TRBJ1-1,-,TRBV5-1,-,TGCGCCAGCAGCCGCACAGCAATGAACACTGAAGCTTTCTTT,CASSRTAMNTEAFF
TRBJ2-5,TRBD2,TRBV5-1,once,TGCGCCAGCAGCTGGGGACTAGCGGAGACCCAGTACTTC,CASSWGLAETQYF
TRBJ2-1,TRBD2,TRBV7-3,few,TGTGCCAGCAGCTCGGGACTAGGTGTCGATGAGCAGTTCTTC,CASSSGLGVDEQFF
TRBJ2-2,TRBD1,TRBV5-1,-,TGCGCCAGCAGCTACGGACAGGGTGATACCGGGGAGCTGTTTTTT,CASSYGQGDTGELFF
TRBJ2-7,TRBD1,TRBV5-1,-,TGCGCCAGCAGAACACAGGGGGGCCAAGGGAACGAGCAGTACTTC,CASRTQGGQGNEQYF
TRBJ1-2,-,TRBV5-6,-,TGTGCCAGCAGCTTGGACAGTCCGAGAACGGATGGCTACACCTTC,CASSLDSPRTDGYTF
TRBJ2-1,TRBD2,TRBV7-2,once,TGTGCCAGCAGCCCGGCGGCGGGAGAGGACAATGAGCAGTTCTTC,CASSPAAGEDNEQFF
TRBJ2-3,-,TRBV11-2,few,TGTGCCAGCAGCCGTACCAGGGGCGCAGATACGCAGTATTTT,CASSRTRGADTQYF
TRBJ2-1,TRBD1,TRBV5-1,-,TGCGCCAGCAGCCCGGGGACAGGGGGTCAGCAGTTCTTC,CASSPGTGGQQFF
TRBJ2-3,-,TRBV2,-,TGTGCCAGCAGCGCTCTAGGGGGGGGCGGTGGCGCAGATACGCAGTATTTT,CASSALGGGGGADTQYF
TRBJ1-5,-,TRBV5-5,-,TGTGCCAGCAGCTTGGTGGCGGGCTTTAGCAATCAGCCCCAGCATTTT,CASSLVAGFSNQPQHF
TRBJ2-7,TRBD1,TRBV29-1,-,TGCAGCGTCGCCAGGGGGTCCTACGAGCAGTACTTC,CSVARGSYEQYF
TRBJ1-1,TRBD1,TRBV5-6,-,TGTGCCAGCAGCAAACGGGACAGAGACACTGAAGCTTTCTTT,CASSKRDRDTEAFF
TRBJ2-1,-,TRBV25-1,-,TGTGCCAGCAGTGGAAAGGACTCCAATGAGCAGTTCTTC,CASSGKDSNEQFF
TRBJ2-1,-,TRBV6-5,-,TGTGCCAGCAGTTACACCTTGGACGCGGGGCAGTTCTTC,CASSYTLDAGQFF
TRBJ2-7,-,TRBV28,once,TGTGCCAGCAGTTTAAGGACCCTAGCGAGGTCCCGCGAGCAGTACTTC,CASSLRTLARSREQYF